This T cell receptor (beta chain) was obtained from a study of shared clonotypes between healthy human individuals. Per the authors' pipeline: Filtering differed for immunoSEQ, which gave only junction sequences without quality scores. Sequencing was performed with immunoSEQ multiplex PCR; in TCRdb, only in-frame clones are kept and a portion is missing. V and J calls and clone size are given by that table; D and trimming were obtained from the DNA. The data show 950,000 to 1,100,000 clones, about 75% seen once. Details on this clone: The target antigen is unknown.

Study-wide results and limits: Blood alone was sampled, and tissue repertoires likely differ. As a rule, naive subsets had a larger estimated richness than memory subsets.

CDR1 and CDR2 (germline): SGHVS, FNYEAQ. The length of the CDR3 is 12 residues. The ends were cut back, 4 bases at V and 3 bases at J, with 7 bases in the middle. The rearrangement joins TRBV7-6 to TRBJ2-7; D remains unclear. Sequenced sample: memory CD4+ T cells sorted from blood. The subset is: CD45RA-negative fraction. This clonotype was obtained from a man between 18 and 35 years old in good health. CDR3 loop: CASSSQRYEQYF. The CDR3 coding sequence is TGTGCCAGCAGCTCCCAGCGCTACGAGCAGTACTTC.